The T cell receptor beta chain described here comes from a study of T-cell memory formation after mild COVID-19. Overall study context: Clustering of TCRs was largely donor specific.

TCRdb reprocessed the 5' RACE reads via MiXCR and lists one record per CDR3 protein. The table has 530,000 or so distinct CDR3 sequences, roughly 17% seen once. The clonotype comes from an adult woman who had mild COVID-19 (a few samples of this study predate the infection). Cell type and time point are not known. The specimen sequenced was PBMCs or a T cell subset sorted from them (not recorded which).

CDR3: CASSPTLPQETQYF. The CDR3 DNA reads TGCGCCAGCAGCCCGACACTCCCCCAAGAGACCCAGTACTTC. This rearrangement joins TRBV5-1 to TRBJ2-5; D ambiguous. Germline assignment: CDR1 SGHRS and CDR2 YFSETQ. V shed 4 bases and J shed 1 base, with 11 bases lying between them. The CDR3 runs to 14 residues.